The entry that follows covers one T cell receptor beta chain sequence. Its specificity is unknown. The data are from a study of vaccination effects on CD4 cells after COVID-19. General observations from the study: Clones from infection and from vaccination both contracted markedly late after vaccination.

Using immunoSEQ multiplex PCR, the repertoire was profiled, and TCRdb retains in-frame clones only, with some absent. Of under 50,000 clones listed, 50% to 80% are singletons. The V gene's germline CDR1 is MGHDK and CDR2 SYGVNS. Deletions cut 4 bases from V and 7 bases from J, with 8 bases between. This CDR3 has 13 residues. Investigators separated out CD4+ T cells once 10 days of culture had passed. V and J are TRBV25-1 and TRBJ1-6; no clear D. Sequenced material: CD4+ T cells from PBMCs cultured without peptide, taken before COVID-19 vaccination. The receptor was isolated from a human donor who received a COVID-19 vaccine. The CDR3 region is CASSGRTNSPLHF. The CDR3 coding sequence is TGTGCCAGCAGTGGGAGGACGAATTCACCCCTCCACTTT.